This passage covers 30 T cell receptor beta chains from one sample sequenced in a study of T cell responses to AZD1222 COVID-19 vaccine. The repertoire was sequenced with immunoSEQ multiplex PCR; TCRdb's copy has only in-frame clones and lacks some. The sample consists of roughly 120,000 clones, 91% of them appearing once. The material was peripheral blood, obtained on day 0 of AZD1222 vaccination. These receptor sequences come from an adult in good health.

The CDR3 spells CASSLETGLEGGYTF. The CDR3 DNA is TGTGCCAGCAGCTTGGAGACAGGGTTGGAGGGTGGCTACACCTTC. J is TRBJ1-2 and V is TRBV5-4, with TRBD1 matching over 7 bases. CDR1 and CDR2 (germline): SGHNT, YYREEE (reference sequence). CDR3 length: 15 amino acids. V trimming: 0 bases; J trimming: 7 bases; junction bases outside the gene matches: 9.

The chain couples TRBV18 to TRBJ1-1; D is unclear. Germline V gene sequence: CDR1 KGHSH, CDR2 LQKENI. This CDR3 comprises 16 residues. The V end lost 2 bases, the J end lost 4 bases, and 17 bases lay between the germline ends. The CDR3 protein is CASSPVIITTGTEAFF. CDR3 DNA: TGTGCCAGCTCACCAGTTATTATCACGACGGGCACTGAAGCTTTCTTT.

The genes are TRBV11-3 and TRBJ2-1, with a possible D match to TRBD2 (5 bases). Germline CDR1 SGHNT, CDR2 YENEEA. This CDR3 contains 14 residues. V was pared by 3 bases and J by 2 bases, with 8 bases between. The DNA of the CDR3 is TGTGCCAGCAGCTTCCGGGGAGCCTACAATGAGCAGTTCTTC. Protein sequence: CASSFRGAYNEQFF.

This chain connects TRBV11-1 to TRBJ2-1; D call uncertain. The CDR3 runs 14 residues. Germline CDR1 SGHAT, CDR2 FQDESV (reference sequence). The V and J ends lost 5 bases and 5 bases respectively, with 13 bases between them. The CDR3 spells CASSPGPWDNEQFF. For the CDR3, the DNA is TGTGCCAGCAGCCCTGGCCCTTGGGACAATGAGCAGTTCTTC.

The V call is TRBV5-1, the J call TRBJ1-6; D may be TRBD1 (6 bases). V lost 3 bases and J lost 5, with 12 bases in between. The CDR3 length is 15 residues. Germline lookup yields CDR1 SGHRS and CDR2 YFSETQ. For the CDR3, the DNA is TGCGCCAGCAGCTATGGGACATATGATAATTCACCCCTCCACTTT. Translating it yields CASSYGTYDNSPLHF.

This sequence joins TRBV5-1 and TRBJ2-3; 8 nucleotides agree with TRBD2. With 3 bases clipped from V and 6 bases from J, the junction kept 6 bases outside the gene matches. The CDR3 totals 14 residues. Germline CDR1 is SGHRS and CDR2 is YFSETQ. CDR3 loop: CASSSRAGADTQYF. CDR3 nucleotides: TGCGCCAGCAGCTCGCGAGCGGGAGCTGATACGCAGTATTTT.

The genes are TRBV30 and TRBJ2-7; D gene unclear. The CDR3 consists of 13 residues. The V gene's germline CDR1 is GTSNPN and CDR2 SVGIG (reference sequence). Trimming removed 5 bases from V and 5 bases from J, with 16 bases in between. CDR3 amino acids: CAWGPITRNEQYF. The CDR3, as DNA: TGTGCCTGGGGTCCCATCACGAGAAACGAGCAGTACTTC.

The V call is TRBV10-3, the J call TRBJ1-1; D unresolved. Per the germline V gene, CDR1 is ENHRY and CDR2 is SYGVKD. This CDR3 is 13 amino acids long. The germline V and J ends were trimmed by 0 bases and 4 bases, with 6 bases remaining between them. The CDR3 here is CAISESWGTEAFF. The CDR3 region has the DNA TGTGCCATCAGTGAGTCCTGGGGCACTGAAGCTTTCTTT.

V and J are TRBV27 and TRBJ1-2; D is possibly TRBD1 (5 bases). With 2 bases removed from V and 2 bases from J, the gap between germline ends came to 6 bases. The CDR3 runs to 13 residues. The germline V gene encodes CDR1 MNHEY and CDR2 SMNVEV (reference sequence). The CDR3 sequence is CASSLEGNYGYTF. The CDR3 nucleotides are TGTGCCAGCAGTTTAGAGGGGAACTATGGCTACACCTTC.

This rearrangement joins TRBV30 to TRBJ2-7; 13 bases align to TRBD2. CDR3 length equals 15 residues. CDR1 is GTSNPN, CDR2 SVGIG, per germline (reference sequence). V gave up 3 bases and J gave up 1 base; unmatched junction bases: 3. CDR3 nucleotide sequence: TGTGCCTGGAGAGTGGGACTAGCGGGATCCTACGAGCAGTACTTC. Its protein is CAWRVGLAGSYEQYF. The entire variable domain, with the rest obtained from reference TRBV30 and TRBJ2-7, is as follows: SQTIHQWPATLVQPVGSPLSLECTVEGTSNPNLYWYRQAAGRGLQLLFYSVGIGQISSEVPQNLSASRPQDRQFILSSKKLLLSDSGFYLCAWRVGLAGSYEQYFGPGTRLTVT.

The chain employs TRBV12-3 or TRBV12-4 and TRBJ1-5; D gene uncertain. The CDR3 consists of 12 residues. V dropped 8 bases and J dropped 5 bases, with 10 bases sitting between them. The CDR3 DNA reads as TGTGCCAGCTGTTATAATCATCAGCCCCAGCATTTT. This translates into CASCYNHQPQHF.

This clone appeared a single time. This chain uses TRBV20-1 with TRBJ1-5; no reliable D call. CDR1 is DFQATT, CDR2 SNEGSKA, per germline (reference sequence). CDR3 length: 14 amino acids. Trimming took 3 bases from V and 3 from J, leaving 12 bases between them. The CDR3 region has the DNA TGCAGTGCTAGTACCCCGTTGACCAATCAGCCCCAGCATTTT. It is translated as CSASTPLTNQPQHF.

The V gene is TRBV7-9, the J gene TRBJ1-1; TRBD1 aligns across 12 bases. The germline CDR1 and CDR2 sequences are SEHNR and FQNEAQ (reference sequence). The CDR3 spans 13 residues. The J segment lost 10 bases and the V segment lost 4 bases, leaving 4 bases of the junction unmatched. CDR3 bases: TGTGCCAGCAGCTCGGGACAGGGGGCCCGAGCTTTCTTT. Translation gives CASSSGQGARAFF.

The rearrangement links TRBV6-5 to TRBJ2-3; D is ambiguous. Germline CDR1 reads MNHEY; CDR2 reads SVGAGI. The length of the CDR3 is 14 residues. The V gene lost 7 bases and the J gene lost 1 base, with 12 bases spanning the gap. CDR3 region: CASNKQGGTDTQYF. The CDR3 nucleotides read TGTGCCAGCAACAAACAAGGAGGCACAGATACGCAGTATTTT.

In this sample, this clone turned up once. The chain recombines TRBV27 with TRBJ1-1; 7 nucleotides align to TRBD1. The CDR3 runs 14 residues. Looked up from germline, CDR1 is MNHEY and CDR2 is SMNVEV (reference sequence). The ends lost 3 bases at V and 2 bases at J; junction bases unmatched: 3. As DNA, the CDR3 is TGTGCCAGCAGTTTTAACAGGGGTAACACTGAAGCTTTCTTT. Translating gives CASSFNRGNTEAFF.

V and J are TRBV10-1 and TRBJ1-4; 9 bases are shared with TRBD1. From germline, CDR1 is WNHNN and CDR2 SYGVQD (reference sequence). This CDR3 comprises 16 residues. V dropped 5 bases and J dropped 8; count of bases not matched to a gene: 12. As DNA, the CDR3 is TGCGCCAGCAGTCCGGGACAGGGCTTCACGGGGGAAAAACTGTTTTTT. As protein: CASSPGQGFTGEKLFF.

V gene TRBV3-1 (or the pseudogene TRBV3-2) combines with J gene TRBJ1-5; D is unresolved. V lost 1 base to trimming and J lost 4 bases, with 5 bases between them. The length of the CDR3 is 13 residues. Germline lookup yields CDR1 LGHDT and CDR2 YNNKEL (reference sequence). The DNA of the CDR3 is TGTGCCAGCAGCCAAGTACAAAATCAGCCCCAGCATTTT. Translation: CASSQVQNQPQHF.

Written as DNA, the CDR3 is TGTGCCAGCAGTGCAGGGGGGGGCATATCATATGGCTACACCTTC. Translating it yields CASSAGGGISYGYTF. The chain is built from TRBV27 and TRBJ1-2; TRBD1 agrees at 7 bases. From germline, CDR1 is MNHEY and CDR2 SMNVEV (reference sequence). The CDR3 runs 15 residues. The ends lost 5 bases at V and 5 bases at J; junction bases unmatched: 11.

In its sample, this clone was seen once. The chain employs TRBV28 and TRBJ2-5; maybe TRBD1 (5 bases). The V gene's germline CDR1 is MDHEN and CDR2 SYDVKM. V lost 5 bases, J lost 1 base, and 8 bases lay in between. The CDR3 is 13 amino acids. The CDR3 sequence is CASSTRVQETQYF. The CDR3 DNA reads TGTGCCAGCAGTACCAGGGTCCAAGAGACCCAGTACTTC.

In this sample, this clone turned up once. This rearrangement joins TRBV15 to TRBJ1-1; D unclear. The CDR3 is 16 residues long. The ends were cut back, 0 bases at V and 1 base at J, with 12 bases in the middle. The germline V gene has CDR1 LNHNV and CDR2 YYDKDF (reference sequence). The CDR3 DNA follows: TGTGCCACCAGCAGAGATTGGCGGGGAACGAACACTGAAGCTTTCTTT. This gives the protein CATSRDWRGTNTEAFF.

This sequence joins TRBV7-9 and TRBJ1-1, with unresolved D. Germline V gives CDR1 SEHNR, CDR2 FQNEAQ (reference sequence). Trimming pared 2 bases from V and 1 base from J, leaving 2 bases between. The CDR3 has 12 residues. DNA for the CDR3: TGTGCCAGCAGCTTACAGAACACTGAAGCTTTCTTT. Its protein product is CASSLQNTEAFF.

V is TRBV5-1 and J is TRBJ1-1; D possibly corresponds to TRBD1 (5 bases). V dropped 2 bases and J dropped 4 bases, with 15 bases sitting between them. This CDR3 is 15 amino acids long. Per the germline V gene, CDR1 is SGHRS and CDR2 is YFSETQ. The CDR3 DNA reads TGCGCCAGCAGCTTCGACACCCCTGGGGGCACTGAAGCTTTCTTT. Translated, it gives CASSFDTPGGTEAFF. Complete variable domain (other parts from reference TRBV5-1 and TRBJ1-1): KAGVTQTPRYLIKTRGQQVTLSCSPISGHRSVSWYQQTPGQGLQFLFEYFSETQRNKGNFPGRFSGRQFSNSRSEMNVSTLELGDSALYLCASSFDTPGGTEAFFGQGTRLTVV.

The genes are TRBV4-2 and TRBJ1-4, with D tentatively TRBD1 (6 bases). CDR3 size: 17 residues. V lost 4 bases to trimming and J lost 0 bases, with 15 bases between them. Germline CDR1 reads LGHNA; CDR2 reads YNFKEQ. CDR3 nucleotides: TGTGCCAGCAGCCTCAGGGGCAGGACAACAACTAATGAAAAACTGTTTTTT. It encodes CASSLRGRTTTNEKLFF.

This chain links TRBV7-9 with TRBJ2-7; 9 bases agree with TRBD2. With 1 base clipped from V and 3 bases from J, the junction kept 7 bases outside the gene matches. Germline CDR1 SEHNR, CDR2 FQNEAQ (reference sequence). The CDR3 totals 16 residues. CDR3 DNA: TGTGCCAGCAGCTTAGTCCCTAGCGGGGCAGGCTACGAGCAGTACTTC. It is translated as CASSLVPSGAGYEQYF.

The chain recombines TRBV5-5 with TRBJ2-5, with TRBD2 matching 9 bases. The ends lost 4 bases at V and 5 bases at J; junction bases unmatched: 6. The length of the CDR3 is 14 residues. In germline, CDR1 is SGHKS, CDR2 YYEKEE (reference sequence). The CDR3 protein is CASSLLAGRETQYF. The DNA for the CDR3 is TGTGCCAGCAGCCTCCTAGCGGGGAGGGAGACCCAGTACTTC.

J is TRBJ2-7 and V is TRBV6-1, with no clear D. V was pared by 3 bases and J by 4 bases, with 1 base between. Looked up from germline, CDR1 is MNHNS and CDR2 is SASEGT. This CDR3 contains 10 residues. In DNA, the CDR3 is TGTGCCAGCAGTGATTACGAGCAGTACTTC. Its protein product is CASSDYEQYF.

This rearrangement joins TRBV18 to TRBJ1-3; 9 bases fit TRBD1. CDR3 length equals 16 residues. Germline assignment: CDR1 KGHSH and CDR2 LQKENI. Germline trimming cut 5 bases from V and 1 base from J; bases unmatched to any gene: 6. CDR3 protein: CASSKLGTGSGNTIYF. As DNA, the CDR3 is TGTGCCAGCTCAAAACTCGGGACAGGGTCTGGAAACACCATATATTTT. Full variable domain (missing parts from reference TRBV18 and TRBJ1-3): NAGVMQNPRHLVRRRGQEARLRCSPMKGHSHVYWYRQLPEEGLKFMVYLQKENIIDESGMPKERFSAEFPKEGPSILRIQQVVRGDSAAYFCASSKLGTGSGNTIYFGEGSWLTVV.

Here the CDR3 reads CASSMGRGPHGYTF. CDR3 in DNA: TGTGCCAGCAGTATGGGACGTGGTCCGCACGGCTACACCTTC. The rearrangement links TRBV6-5 to TRBJ1-2; possible D gene TRBD1, 5 bases. CDR1 is MNHEY, CDR2 SVGAGI, per germline. Deletions cut 5 bases from V and 8 bases from J, with 18 bases between. The CDR3 is made up of 14 amino acids.

The chain carries TRBV6-1 and TRBJ2-7, with 7 bases matching TRBD1. J was trimmed by 4 bases and V by 3 bases; bases with no gene match: 12. CDR1 is MNHNS, CDR2 SASEGT, per germline. This CDR3 is 16 amino acids long. This CDR3 reads CASSDTSRTGFYEQYF. The CDR3 coding sequence is TGTGCCAGCAGTGATACTTCGAGGACAGGCTTTTACGAGCAGTACTTC.

V usage is TRBV7-2 and J usage is TRBJ2-1, with 13 bases fitting TRBD2. After removal of 5 bases from V and 2 bases from J, the junction contained 6 bases not matched to a gene. The CDR3 runs 17 residues. Per the germline V gene, CDR1 is SGHTA and CDR2 is FQGNSA. The CDR3 loop reads CASSPGTSGITYNEQFF. For the CDR3, the DNA is TGTGCCAGCAGCCCCGGGACTAGCGGGATCACCTACAATGAGCAGTTCTTC.